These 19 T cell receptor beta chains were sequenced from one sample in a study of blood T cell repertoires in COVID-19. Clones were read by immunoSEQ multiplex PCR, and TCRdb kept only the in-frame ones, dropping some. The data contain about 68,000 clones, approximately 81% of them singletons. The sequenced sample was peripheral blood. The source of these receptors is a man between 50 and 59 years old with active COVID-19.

The CDR3 sequence is CASSLGFRGVFTDTQYF. The CDR3 region has the DNA TGTGCCAGCAGCTTAGGGTTTCGCGGGGTGTTCACAGATACGCAGTATTTT. The gene calls are TRBV7-8 and TRBJ2-3, with D perhaps matching TRBD2 (6 bases). Looked up from germline, CDR1 is SGHVS and CDR2 is FQNEAQ. The CDR3 totals 17 residues. V dropped 1 base and J dropped 2 bases, with 16 bases sitting between them.

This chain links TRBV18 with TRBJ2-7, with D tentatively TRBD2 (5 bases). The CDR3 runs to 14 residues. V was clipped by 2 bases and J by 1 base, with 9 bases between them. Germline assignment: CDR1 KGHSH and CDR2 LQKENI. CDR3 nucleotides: TGTGCCAGCTCACCAATCGGGGTGTCCTACGAGCAGTACTTC. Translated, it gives CASSPIGVSYEQYF.

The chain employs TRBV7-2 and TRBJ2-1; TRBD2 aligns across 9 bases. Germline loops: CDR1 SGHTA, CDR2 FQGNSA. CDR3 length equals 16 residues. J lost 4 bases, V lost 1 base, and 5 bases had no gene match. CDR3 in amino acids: CASSLGGSGGYNEQFF. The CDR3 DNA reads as TGTGCCAGCAGCTTAGGGGGTAGCGGGGGTTACAATGAGCAGTTCTTC.

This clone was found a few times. For the CDR3, the DNA is TGCGCCAGCAGTGAGGTCGGGGTCGTGGGCCTCGGGGAGCTGTTTTTT. Protein sequence: CASSEVGVVGLGELFF. The chain combines TRBV10-1 with TRBJ2-2, with D perhaps TRBD2 (5 bases). The CDR3 contains 16 residues. V lost 2 bases and J lost 7, with 17 bases in between. The germline CDR1 and CDR2 sequences are WNHNN and SYGVQD (reference sequence).

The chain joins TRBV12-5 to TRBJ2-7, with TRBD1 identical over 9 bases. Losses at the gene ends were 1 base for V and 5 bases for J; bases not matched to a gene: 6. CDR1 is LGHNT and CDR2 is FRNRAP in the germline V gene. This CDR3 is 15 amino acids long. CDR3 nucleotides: TGTGCTAGTGGTTTGGGGGGGACAGGGAGCGACGAGCAGTACTTC. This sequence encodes CASGLGGTGSDEQYF. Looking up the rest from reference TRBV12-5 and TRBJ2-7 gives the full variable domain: DARVTQTPRHKVTEMGQEVTMRCQPILGHNTVFWYRQTMMQGLELLAYFRNRAPLDDSGMPKDRFSAEMPDATLATLKIQPSEPRDSAVYFCASGLGGTGSDEQYFGPGTRLTVT.

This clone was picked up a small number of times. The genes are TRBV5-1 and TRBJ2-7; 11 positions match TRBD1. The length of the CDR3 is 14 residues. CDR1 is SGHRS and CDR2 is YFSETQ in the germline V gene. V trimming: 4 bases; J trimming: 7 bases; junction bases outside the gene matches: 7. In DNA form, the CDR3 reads TGCGCCAGCAGCCTAGGACAGGGGGCGCGGGAGCAGTACTTC. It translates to CASSLGQGAREQYF.

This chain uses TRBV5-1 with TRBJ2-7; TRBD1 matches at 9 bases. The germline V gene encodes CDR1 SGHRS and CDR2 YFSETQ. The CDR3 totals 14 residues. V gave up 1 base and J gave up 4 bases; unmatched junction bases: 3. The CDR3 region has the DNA TGCGCCAGCAGCTTGACAGGGGGCGTTTACGAGCAGTACTTC. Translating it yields CASSLTGGVYEQYF.

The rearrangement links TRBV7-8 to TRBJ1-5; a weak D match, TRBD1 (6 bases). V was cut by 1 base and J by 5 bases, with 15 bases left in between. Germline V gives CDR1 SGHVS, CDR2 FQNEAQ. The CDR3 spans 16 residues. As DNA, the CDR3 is TGTGCCAGCAGCTTAGGGTACAGGGCCGGGGATCAGCCCCAGCATTTT. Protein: CASSLGYRAGDQPQHF.

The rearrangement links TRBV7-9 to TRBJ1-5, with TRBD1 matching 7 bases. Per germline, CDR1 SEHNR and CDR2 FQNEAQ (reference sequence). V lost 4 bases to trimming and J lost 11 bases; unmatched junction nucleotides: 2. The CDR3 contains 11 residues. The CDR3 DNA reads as TGTGCCAGCAGCTCGGGACAGACCCAGCATTTT. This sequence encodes CASSSGQTQHF. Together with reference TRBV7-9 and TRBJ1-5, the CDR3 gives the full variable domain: DTGVSQNPRHKITKRGQNVTFRCDPISEHNRLYWYRQTLGQGPEFLTYFQNEAQLEKSRLLSDRFSAERPKGSFSTLEIQRTEQGDSAMYLCASSSGQTQHFGDGTRLSIL.

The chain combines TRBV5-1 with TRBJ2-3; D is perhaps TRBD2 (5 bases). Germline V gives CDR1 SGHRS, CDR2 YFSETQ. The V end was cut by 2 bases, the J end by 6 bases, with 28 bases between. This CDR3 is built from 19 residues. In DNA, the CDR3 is TGCGCCAGCAGCTTAAGAGGTACCAGCAGCTTAGAGGGTGTGGATACGCAGTATTTT. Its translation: CASSLRGTSSLEGVDTQYF.

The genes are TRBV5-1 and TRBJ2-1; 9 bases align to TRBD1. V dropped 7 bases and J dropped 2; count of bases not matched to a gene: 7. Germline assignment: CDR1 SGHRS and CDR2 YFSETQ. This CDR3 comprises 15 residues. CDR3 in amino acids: CASRTTGGAYNEQFF. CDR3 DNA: TGCGCCAGCCGGACGACAGGGGGGGCCTACAATGAGCAGTTCTTC.

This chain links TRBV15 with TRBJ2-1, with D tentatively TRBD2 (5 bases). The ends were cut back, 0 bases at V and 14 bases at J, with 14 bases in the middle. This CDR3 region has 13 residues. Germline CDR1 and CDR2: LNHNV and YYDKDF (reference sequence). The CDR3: CATSRDLIGEKFF. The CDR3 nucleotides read TGTGCCACCAGCAGAGATTTGATCGGGGAAAAGTTCTTC.

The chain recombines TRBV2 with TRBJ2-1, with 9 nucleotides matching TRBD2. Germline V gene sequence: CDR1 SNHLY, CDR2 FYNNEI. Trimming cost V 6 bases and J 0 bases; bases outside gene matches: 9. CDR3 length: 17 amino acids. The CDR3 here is CASSRTSEKSSYNEQFF. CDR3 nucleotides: TGTGCCAGCAGCAGGACTAGCGAGAAGAGCTCCTACAATGAGCAGTTCTTC.

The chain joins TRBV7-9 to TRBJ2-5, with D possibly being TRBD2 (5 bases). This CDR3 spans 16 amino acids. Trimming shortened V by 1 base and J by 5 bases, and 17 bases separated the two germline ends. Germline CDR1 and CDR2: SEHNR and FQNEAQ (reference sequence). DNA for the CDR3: TGTGCCAGCAGCTTAGGAGGGCCCCTGGGTCAGGAGACCCAGTACTTC. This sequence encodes CASSLGGPLGQETQYF.

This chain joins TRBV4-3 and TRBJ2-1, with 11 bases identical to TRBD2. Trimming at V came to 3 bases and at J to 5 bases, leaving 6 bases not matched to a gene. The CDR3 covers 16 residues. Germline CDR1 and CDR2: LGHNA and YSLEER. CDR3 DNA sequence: TGCGCCAGCAGCCAGCTTAGCGGGGGGGAACACAATGAGCAGTTCTTC. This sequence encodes CASSQLSGGEHNEQFF.

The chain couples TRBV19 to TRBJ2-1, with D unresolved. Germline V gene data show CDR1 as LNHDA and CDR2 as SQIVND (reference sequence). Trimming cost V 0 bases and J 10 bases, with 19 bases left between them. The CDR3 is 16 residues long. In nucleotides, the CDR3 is TGTGCCAGTAGTATAGATCGCACTACTCGAAGCTTCGAGCAGTTCTTC. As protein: CASSIDRTTRSFEQFF. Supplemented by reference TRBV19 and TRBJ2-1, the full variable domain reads DGGITQSPKYLFRKEGQNVTLSCEQNLNHDAMYWYRQDPGQGLRLIYYSQIVNDFQKGDIAEGYSVSREKKESFPLTVTSAQKNPTAFYLCASSIDRTTRSFEQFFGPGTRLTVL.

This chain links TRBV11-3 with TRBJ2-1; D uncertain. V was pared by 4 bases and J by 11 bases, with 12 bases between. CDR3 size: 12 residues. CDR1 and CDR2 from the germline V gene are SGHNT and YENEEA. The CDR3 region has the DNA TGTGCCAGCAGCTCTTCCTACGGTCAGCAGTTCTTC. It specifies CASSSSYGQQFF. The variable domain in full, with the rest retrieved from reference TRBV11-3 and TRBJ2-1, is EAGVVQSPRYKIIEKKQPVAFWCNPISGHNTLYWYLQNLGQGPELLIRYENEEAVDDSQLPKDRFSAERLKGVDSTLKIQPAELGDSAVYLCASSSSYGQQFFGPGTRLTVL.

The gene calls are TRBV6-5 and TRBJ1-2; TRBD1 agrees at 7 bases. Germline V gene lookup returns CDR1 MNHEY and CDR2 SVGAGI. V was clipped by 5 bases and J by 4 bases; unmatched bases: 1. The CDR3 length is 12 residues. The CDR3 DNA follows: TGTGCCAGCAGTACAGGGGCCTATGGCTACACCTTC. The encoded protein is CASSTGAYGYTF.

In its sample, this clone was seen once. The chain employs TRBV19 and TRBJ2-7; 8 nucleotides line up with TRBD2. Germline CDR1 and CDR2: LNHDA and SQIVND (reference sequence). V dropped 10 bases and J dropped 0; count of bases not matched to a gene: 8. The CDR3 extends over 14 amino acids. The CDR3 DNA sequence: TGTGCCACCACTTCGGGAGGGGGCTCCTACGAGCAGTACTTC. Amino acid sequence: CATTSGGGSYEQYF.